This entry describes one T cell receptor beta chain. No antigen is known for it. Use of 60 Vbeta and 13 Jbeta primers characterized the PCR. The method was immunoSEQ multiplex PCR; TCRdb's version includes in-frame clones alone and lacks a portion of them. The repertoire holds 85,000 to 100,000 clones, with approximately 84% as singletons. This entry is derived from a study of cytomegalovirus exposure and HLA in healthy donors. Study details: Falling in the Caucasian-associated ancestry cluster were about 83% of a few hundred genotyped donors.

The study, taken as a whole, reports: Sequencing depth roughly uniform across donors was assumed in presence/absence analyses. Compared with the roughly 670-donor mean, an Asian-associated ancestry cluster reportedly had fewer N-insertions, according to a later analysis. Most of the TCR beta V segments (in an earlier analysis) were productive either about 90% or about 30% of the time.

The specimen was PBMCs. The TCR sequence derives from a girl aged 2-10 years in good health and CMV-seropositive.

The CDR3: CATTDRGLFDEQFF. The CDR3, as DNA: TGCGCCACTACGGACAGGGGGTTGTTCGATGAGCAGTTCTTC. The chain has TRBV10-2 and TRBJ2-1, with 10 bases aligning to TRBD1. The length of the CDR3 is 14 residues. Germline loops: CDR1 WSHSY, CDR2 SAAADI. V dropped 10 bases and J dropped 8; count of bases not matched to a gene: 11.